This T cell receptor beta chain was sequenced in a study of CD8+ T cells in alopecia areata listed by TCRdb under 2018. Study-level background: Treated patients were enrolled in an open-label pilot trial of oral tofacitinib at 5 to 10 mg twice daily for moderate-to-severe alopecia areata. The RNA source kit depended on sample type: the PAXgene miRNA kit for fixed scalp, the miRNeasy kit for PBMCs, and the RNeasy kit for mouse skin. Scalp clonality was compared across normal scalp (n=4), patchy alopecia areata scalp (n=8), and alopecia totalis/universalis scalp (n=8). High-throughput TCRbeta sequencing was used to examine T cell clonal expansion in alopecia areata in both the C3H/HeJ mouse model and human patients. In humans, TCRbeta sequencing was performed on scalp tissue and on sorted CD4+ and CD8+ peripheral blood T cells from healthy controls and from patients with patchy or totalis/universalis alopecia areata. Patients received tofacitinib for 6 to 18 months and were then followed off drug for 6 months to check for delayed response and recurrence. TCRbeta CDR3 regions were amplified by immunoSEQ multiplex PCR with 35 Vbeta forward and 13 Jbeta reverse primers. Biopsies were taken from tofacitinib-treated patients at baseline and at 4 and 24 weeks of treatment, and a later scalp biopsy was taken in several of the tofacitinib-treated patients.

This clone was seen at least ten times. Which antigen it targets is not known. No base quality information exists; no much larger clone differs at one position. The time point label corresponds to: baseline before oral tofacitinib. Lesional scalp punch biopsies and peripheral blood were obtained from alopecia areata patients. After PBMCs were isolated by density centrifugation and stained for CD3, CD4 and CD8, a FACSAria was used to sort CD4+ and CD8+ T cells. General findings and caveats noted by the study authors: Compared with normal scalp, lesional scalp, particularly in alopecia totalis/universalis, had higher clonality and more expanded CD8+ clones, which suggests antigenic drive. TCR sequences shared between patients were less clear than in mice, possibly partly because of HLA diversity in the patient population. Unlike mouse skin, where gammadelta T cells dominate, normal human skin contains resident alphabeta T cells that get sequenced too, which complicates analysis of the scalp TCR repertoire.

To prepare the library, the immunoSEQ multiplex PCR assay was applied. To provide template for TCR sequencing, every sample had RNA extracted and reverse transcribed into cDNA. SuperScript III was used for first-strand cDNA synthesis, primed with a 2:1 mix of oligo-dT and random hexamers. A synthetic immune receptor repertoire was used to assess amplification bias, and residual bias was removed computationally. As for how the authors treated the data: After raw reads were preprocessed to remove errors, the CDR3 was defined following IMGT conventions as running from the conserved cysteine to phenylalanine. Clonality was computed by normalizing Shannon entropy by log2 of the number of productive unique TCRs and subtracting the result from 1. Whether each scalp clone was CD4 or CD8 was inferred by checking scalp TCRbeta sequences against the CD4 and CD8 repertoires from sorted blood. TCRdb re-hosts the immuneACCESS table, in-frame sequences only. Its copies lack some clones; in the studies checked, an unresolved V gene accounts for under half of them, and the cause for the rest is not known. Clone size and V and J calls were adopted from that table, with D and trimming inferred from the DNA. The sample yields roughly 150,000 clones; 40% to 65% were counted once. Just under 20% of the sample lies in the top ten.

The germline V gene encodes CDR1 SQVTM and CDR2 ANQGSEA. The germline V and J ends show losses of 2 bases and 5 bases respectively, and no gene match explains 10 bases of the junction. The CDR3, cysteine through phenylalanine, is 16 amino acids long. The DNA shown is the 48-base CDR3, in frame from base 1. This clonotype originated in a human donor with alopecia areata. The chain is assembled from TRBV29-1 and TRBJ2-1; TRBD2 fits 9 bases in the junction. The material was CD8+ T cells sorted from blood, obtained at week 0. The DNA reads TGCAGCGTTGAATGGCTAGCGGGGTCGGCGGACAATGAGCAGTTCTTC. Its translation is CSVEWLAGSADNEQFF.